These 18 T cell receptor beta chains were sequenced from one sample in a study of T cells in Graves' hyperthyroidism and ophthalmopathy (dated by TCRdb to the late 2010s). Library prep was done by multiplex PCR. Sequencing instrument: Illumina HiSeq 2000. The TCR beta CDR3 regions were amplified from the RNA transcripts. For the first round of RT-PCR on the TCR CDR3, the HTBI primer set was used together with the Qiagen OneStep RT-PCR kit. The public reads were reprocessed in TCRdb via fastp at Q25 and MiXCR, keeping in-frame beta chains. Every distinct CDR3 protein forms one entry, paired with its most common genes and DNA. The sample table shows around 190,000 distinct CDR3 sequences, and around 16% are seen once. The ten largest clones take up more than 50% of the sample. The sequenced sample consisted of blood. These receptors all stem from a woman between 45 and 65 years old with Graves' hyperthyroidism.

In this sample, this clonotype turned up many times. This rearrangement joins TRBV27 to TRBJ2-3; D is ambiguous. The CDR3 runs 14 residues. The germline CDR1 and CDR2 sequences are MNHEY and SMNVEV (reference sequence). V lost 5 bases and J lost 5, with 14 bases in between. The CDR3 nucleotides are TGTGCCAGCAGTCCCACCCCCCACGGAGATACGCAGTATTTT. Amino acid sequence: CASSPTPHGDTQYF.

This clonotype has at least ten counts. The chain carries TRBV7-2 and TRBJ2-7, with 7 bases fitting TRBD1. This CDR3 comprises 14 residues. Trimming cost V 1 base and J 2 bases; bases outside gene matches: 2. Germline values: CDR1 SGHTA, CDR2 FQGNSA. The CDR3 loop reads CASSLVGTAYEQYF. The CDR3 nucleotides are TGTGCCAGCAGCTTAGTCGGGACAGCCTACGAGCAGTACTTC.

This clonotype was seen a handful of times. This chain links TRBV20-1 with TRBJ1-2; maybe TRBD1 (5 bases). This CDR3 has 13 residues. CDR1 and CDR2 from the germline V gene are DFQATT and SNEGSKA (reference sequence). The DNA of the CDR3 is TGCAGGGGGACCGACGAAAATAACTATGGCTACACCTTC. It codes for CRGTDENNYGYTF.

The table lists this clonotype with many counts. The chain couples TRBV20-1 to TRBJ2-4, with TRBD1 identical over 8 bases. With 0 bases clipped from V and 8 bases from J, the junction kept 6 bases outside the gene matches. This CDR3 has 14 residues. Looked up from germline, CDR1 is DFQATT and CDR2 is SNEGSKA (reference sequence). CDR3 amino acids: CSARDVQGADIQYF. CDR3 DNA: TGCAGTGCTAGAGATGTGCAGGGGGCGGACATTCAGTACTTC.

In its sample, this clonotype was seen many times. The chain carries TRBV3-1 and TRBJ1-6; 8 bases are shared with TRBD1. The CDR3 is 14 residues long. J gave up 7 bases and V 1 base, and 0 bases lay outside the gene matches. Germline CDR1 is LGHDT and CDR2 is YNNKEL (reference sequence). CDR3 DNA sequence: TGTGCCAGCAGCCAAGGACAGGGGAATTCACCCCTCCACTTT. Residues: CASSQGQGNSPLHF. The entire variable domain, with the rest obtained from reference TRBV3-1 and TRBJ1-6, is as follows: DTAVSQTPKYLVTQMGNDKSIKCEQNLGHDTMYWYKQDSKKFLKIMFSYNNKELIINETVPNRFSPKSPDKAHLNLHINSLELGDSAVYFCASSQGQGNSPLHFGNGTRLTVT.

The genes are TRBV2 and TRBJ1-2; no clear D gene. The germline V and J ends were trimmed by 7 bases and 7 bases, with 13 bases remaining between them. Germline V lookup: CDR1 SNHLY, CDR2 FYNNEI. The CDR3 spans 12 residues. The CDR3 sequence: CASTGPAGGYTF. In DNA, the CDR3 is TGTGCCAGCACCGGGCCGGCGGGTGGCTACACCTTC.

The chain employs TRBV30 and TRBJ1-1, with D perhaps TRBD1 (5 bases). V was pared by 5 bases and J by 0 bases, with 7 bases between. Germline-derived CDR1 and CDR2 are GTSNPN and SVGIG (reference sequence). The CDR3 extends over 12 amino acids. CDR3 sequence reads: CAWVRVNTEAFF. The CDR3, as DNA: TGTGCCTGGGTCAGGGTGAACACTGAAGCTTTCTTT.

This clonotype was detected ten times or more. The V call is TRBV5-1, the J call TRBJ2-3, with TRBD2 identical over 7 bases. Germline-derived CDR1 and CDR2 are SGHRS and YFSETQ. The CDR3 runs 14 residues. Trimming took 5 bases from V and 0 from J; bases not matched to a gene: 3. The CDR3 sequence is CASSGSGSTDTQYF. CDR3 in DNA: TGCGCCAGCAGTGGTAGCGGGAGCACAGATACGCAGTATTTT.

This clonotype was detected ten times or more. The gene calls are TRBV18 and TRBJ2-7, with 7 bases that match TRBD1. CDR1 is KGHSH, CDR2 LQKENI, per germline. This CDR3 spans 14 amino acids. Unmatched junction bases numbered 6, after V lost 4 bases and J lost 3 bases. CDR3 region: CASSRAGTDYEQYF. The CDR3 nucleotides read TGTGCCAGCTCACGAGCCGGGACAGACTACGAGCAGTACTTC.

V and J are TRBV20-1 and TRBJ1-1; 7 bases match TRBD1. Per the germline V gene, CDR1 is DFQATT and CDR2 is SNEGSKA (reference sequence). Germline trimming cut 3 bases from V and 1 base from J; bases unmatched to any gene: 8. The CDR3 consists of 15 residues. The DNA for the CDR3 is TGCAGTGCTAGTTTTAATCAGGGGGGGAACACTGAAGCTTTCTTT. The encoded protein is CSASFNQGGNTEAFF.

In its sample, this clonotype was seen a few times. This sequence joins TRBV11-3 and TRBJ2-5; TRBD2 agrees at 10 bases. The ends lost 5 bases at V and 5 bases at J; junction bases unmatched: 8. The CDR3 has 15 amino acids. CDR1 and CDR2 from the germline V gene are SGHNT and YENEEA. CDR3: CASSTLAGRGETQYF. CDR3 sequence (DNA): TGTGCCAGCAGCACACTAGCGGGGAGGGGCGAGACCCAGTACTTC.

This clonotype was detected ten times or more. This chain links TRBV15 with TRBJ1-5; D gene unclear. Trimming stripped 5 bases from V and 3 bases from J, with 26 bases between. This CDR3 is built from 19 residues. Germline CDR1 LNHNV, CDR2 YYDKDF (reference sequence). In DNA, the CDR3 is TGTGCCACCAGCTCCCCGCCCGCAAGAAACTACTACTACAATCAGCCCCAGCATTTT. Encoded protein: CATSSPPARNYYYNQPQHF.

This clonotype was counted ten times or more. This chain uses TRBV12-3 or TRBV12-4 with TRBJ2-3; 9 bases are shared with TRBD1. J gave up 1 base and V 6 bases, and 2 bases lay outside the gene matches. The length of the CDR3 is 14 residues. The DNA of the CDR3 is TGTGCCAGCAGGAGGACAGGGGGCACAGATACGCAGTATTTT. This translates into CASRRTGGTDTQYF.

In its sample, this clonotype was seen many times. The chain carries TRBV28 and TRBJ2-3, with D uncertain. The length of the CDR3 is 16 residues. CDR1 is MDHEN, CDR2 SYDVKM, per germline. V was clipped by 6 bases and J by 6 bases, with 22 bases between them. The CDR3 DNA reads as TGTGCCAGCAGATCATCGAGGCCAGGCGGAATGGATACGCAGTATTTT. Its translation: CASRSSRPGGMDTQYF.

J is TRBJ2-2 and V is TRBV20-1; no clear D. This CDR3 is built from 13 residues. V lost 1 base to trimming and J lost 6 bases, with 9 bases between them. Germline lookup yields CDR1 DFQATT and CDR2 SNEGSKA (reference sequence). The chain's CDR3 is CSARGLLAGELFF. Written as DNA, the CDR3 is TGCAGTGCTAGAGGTTTGCTAGCCGGGGAGCTGTTTTTT.

This clonotype was counted many times. The rearrangement uses TRBV27 and TRBJ1-2; 10 bases map to TRBD1. Germline V gene data show CDR1 as MNHEY and CDR2 as SMNVEV (reference sequence). Trimming cost V 4 bases and J 9 bases; bases outside gene matches: 11. This CDR3 has 15 amino acids. CDR3 loop: CASSSPGQGLYRYTF. In DNA form, the CDR3 reads TGTGCCAGCAGTTCACCGGGACAGGGGCTGTATCGCTACACCTTC.

This clonotype was seen repeatedly, ten times or more. The rearrangement joins TRBV30 to TRBJ1-1; D unclear. The CDR3 spans 11 residues. Germline loops: CDR1 GTSNPN, CDR2 SVGIG (reference sequence). The germline V and J ends were trimmed by 5 bases and 6 bases, with 10 bases remaining between them. CDR3 residues: CAWSPGAEAFF. The CDR3 DNA reads as TGTGCCTGGTCTCCGGGCGCTGAAGCTTTCTTT.

At least ten counts were recorded for this clonotype. The genes are TRBV12-5 and TRBJ2-1, with 11 bases matching TRBD2. Trimming removed 2 bases from V and 5 bases from J; junction bases left unmatched: 5. The CDR3 has 16 amino acids. Germline V gene sequence: CDR1 LGHNT, CDR2 FRNRAP. The chain's CDR3 is CASGLPLAGGNNEQFF. CDR3 DNA sequence: TGTGCTAGTGGTTTGCCCCTAGCGGGGGGCAACAATGAGCAGTTCTTC.